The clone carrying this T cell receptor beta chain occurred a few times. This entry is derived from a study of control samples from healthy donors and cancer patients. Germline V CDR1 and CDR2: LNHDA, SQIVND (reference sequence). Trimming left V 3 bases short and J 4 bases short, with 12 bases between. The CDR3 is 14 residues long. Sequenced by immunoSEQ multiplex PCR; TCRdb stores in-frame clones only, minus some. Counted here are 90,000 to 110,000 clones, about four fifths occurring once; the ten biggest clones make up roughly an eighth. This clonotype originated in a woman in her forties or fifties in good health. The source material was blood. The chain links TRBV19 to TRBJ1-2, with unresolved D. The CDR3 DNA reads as TGTGCCAGTAGTATTCCGGGGTTGAGCTATGGCTACACCTTC. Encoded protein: CASSIPGLSYGYTF.